One T cell receptor beta chain is described in this entry. Its specificity is not known. This specimen belongs to a study of molecular identifiers for immune sequencing clone quantification. Study findings and constraints: For effector cells, clones above 20 RNA copies held over 99% of molecules; for naive cells, under 1%. Jurkat TCR RNA spiked in from one cell (amid 800,000 to 1,000,000 naive cells) was reportedly detectable.

Germline V gives CDR1 MNHEY, CDR2 SMNVEV (reference sequence). With V trimmed by 6 bases and J by 1 base, 6 bases remained unmatched. The CDR3 spans 15 residues. TCRdb passed the PCR reads through MiXCR, listing each CDR3 protein once. Of hundreds of thousands of distinct CDR3 sequences listed, 25% are singletons. Libraries from naive CD8 cells were generated from 20,000 to 1,000,000 sorted cells (with 10%, 30% or 50% RNA). Naive CD8 T cell sorting was performed on the CD8+CD4-CCR7+CD45RA+ phenotype. This clonotype was obtained from a human donor in good health. Some libraries in this study had Jurkat cell RNA spiked in. The chain uses TRBV27 and TRBJ1-5, with 7 bases that match TRBD1. The material sequenced was naive CD8+ T cells from blood, with Jurkat cell RNA spiked in. The subset: FACS-sorted CD8+CD4-CCR7+CD45RA+ naive T cells. The CDR3 nucleotides are TGTGCCAGCAGAACCCAGGGACAGAGCAATCAGCCCCAGCATTTT. Its protein product is CASRTQGQSNQPQHF.